This T cell receptor beta chain came from a study of cytomegalovirus exposure and HLA in healthy donors. Study results and caveats: Most TCR beta V segments were productive about 87% or about 30% of the time in an earlier analysis. In a later analysis, TCR association rates varied by HLA locus: DRB1 most, HLA-C fewest. Researchers reported from a later analysis that most CMV-associated TCR beta chains appeared HLA-restricted. Immune exposure data for these donors was limited to CMV serostatus.

With 60 Vbeta and 13 Jbeta primers, the PCR was carried out. Profiling relied on immunoSEQ multiplex PCR, and the TCRdb table lists in-frame clones only, not all of them. The data show fewer than 150,000 clones, roughly 74% seen once. This clone was counted only a few times. Its antigen is undetermined. At the DNA level, this CDR3 is encoded by other sequences in the same sample as well. V dropped 0 bases and J dropped 6 bases, with 5 bases sitting between them. Looked up from germline, CDR1 is SGHAT and CDR2 is FQNNGV. The CDR3 contains 12 residues. The genes are TRBV11-2 and TRBJ1-2; no reliable D call. The receptor was derived from a woman between 45 and 60 years old in good health and CMV-seropositive. The sample consisted of PBMCs. Written as DNA, the CDR3 is TGTGCCAGCAGCTTAGAGCGTAATGGCTACACCTTC. Protein sequence: CASSLERNGYTF. Full variable domain (missing parts from reference TRBV11-2 and TRBJ1-2): EAGVAQSPRYKIIEKRQSVAFWCNPISGHATLYWYQQILGQGPKLLIQFQNNGVVDDSQLPKDRFSAERLKGVDSTLKIQPAKLEDSAVYLCASSLERNGYTFGSGTRLTVV.